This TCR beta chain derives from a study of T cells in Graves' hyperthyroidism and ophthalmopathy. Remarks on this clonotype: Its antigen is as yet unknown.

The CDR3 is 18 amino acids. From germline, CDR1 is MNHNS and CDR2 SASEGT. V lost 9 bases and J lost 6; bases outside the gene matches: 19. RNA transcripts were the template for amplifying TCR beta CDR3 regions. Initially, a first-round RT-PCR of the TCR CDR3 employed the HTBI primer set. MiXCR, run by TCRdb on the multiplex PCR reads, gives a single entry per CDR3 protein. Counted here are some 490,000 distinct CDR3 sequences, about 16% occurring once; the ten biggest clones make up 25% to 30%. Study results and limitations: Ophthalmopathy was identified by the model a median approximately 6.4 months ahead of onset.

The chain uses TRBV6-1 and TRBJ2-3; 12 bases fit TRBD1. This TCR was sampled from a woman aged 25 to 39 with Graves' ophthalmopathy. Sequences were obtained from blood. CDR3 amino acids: CASRDRGRDLRSPDTQYF. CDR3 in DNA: TGTGCCAGTCGGGACAGGGGGCGCGATTTGAGGTCCCCCGATACGCAGTATTTT.